Sequencing of this TCR beta chain was carried out in a study of CD8 T cells in ankylosing spondylitis. The CDR3 spans 13 residues. V lost 4 bases and J lost 9, with 16 bases in between. Per germline, CDR1 DFQATT and CDR2 SNEGSKA (reference sequence). As the method for making TCR beta libraries, quantitative 5'-RACE with molecular barcodes was used. TCRdb reprocessed the 5' RACE reads via MiXCR and lists one record per CDR3 protein. The sample consists of approximately 100,000 distinct CDR3 sequences, 24% of them appearing once. The table lists this clonotype with many counts. Antigen: not known. Points from the study as a whole: A motif in TCR beta, a set of eight or nine highly homologous variants, appeared characteristic of ankylosing spondylitis blood. Disease-linked clones displayed a CD8+ phenotype and appeared relatively rarely in peripheral blood. Within matched ankylosing spondylitis synovial fluid, disease-linked clones were reportedly significantly enriched.

The chain links TRBV20-1 to TRBJ2-1; D is unclear. The sequenced sample consisted of synovial fluid, either unsorted or a sorted T cell fraction (not recorded which). This sequence originates from a male donor with ankylosing spondylitis. The CDR3 loop reads CSAISPTLAEQFF. The CDR3 DNA reads as TGCAGTGCTATATCCCCGACATTGGCTGAGCAGTTCTTC.